The 20 T cell receptor beta chains below all came from one sample that was sequenced in a study of CD8+ T cells in alopecia areata. Treatment in this sample: oral pan-JAK inhibitor, 5-10 mg twice daily. RNA extraction and reverse transcription yielded cDNA as sequencing template. The data were produced by immunoSEQ multiplex PCR, yet TCRdb's version contains in-frame clones alone and is incomplete. The sample records 95,000 to 100,000 clones, approximately 63% being singletons. The specimen was CD8+ T cells sorted from blood, collected at approximately week 60, from a patient treated with tofacitinib. These receptors were taken from a human donor with alopecia areata.

The chain uses TRBV7-6 and TRBJ2-6, with D tentatively TRBD1 (6 bases). The CDR3 extends over 18 amino acids. With 3 bases removed from V and 0 bases from J, the gap between germline ends came to 15 bases. CDR1 is SGHVS and CDR2 is FNYEAQ in the germline V gene. The CDR3 loop is CASSFDGTTGSGANVLTF. CDR3 sequence (DNA): TGTGCCAGCAGCTTTGACGGGACAACCGGCTCTGGGGCCAACGTCCTGACTTTC.

The chain links TRBV13 to TRBJ2-7, with TRBD2 matching over 9 bases. Germline-derived CDR1 and CDR2 are PRHDT and FYEKMQ (reference sequence). The CDR3 runs to 14 residues. The V segment lost 5 bases and the J segment 3 bases; nucleotides outside the gene matches: 5. Written as DNA, the CDR3 is TGTGCCAGCAGCCCCGGGACTAGCTTCTACGAGCAGTACTTC. Protein product: CASSPGTSFYEQYF.

The CDR3 region is CASSRPPGGGWTQYF. The DNA of the CDR3 is TGTGCCAGCAGCCGCCCCCCGGGCGGTGGATGGACCCAGTACTTC. The chain recombines TRBV2 with TRBJ2-5, with D unclear. Germline V gives CDR1 SNHLY, CDR2 FYNNEI. The CDR3 is 15 residues long. Trimming removed 6 bases from V and 7 bases from J, with 21 bases in between.

The chain combines TRBV11-2 with TRBJ2-3; the match to TRBD1 covers 9 bases. Germline CDR1 is SGHAT and CDR2 is FQNNGV. Losses at the gene ends were 4 bases for V and 1 base for J; bases not matched to a gene: 6. The CDR3 extends over 16 amino acids. CDR3 protein: CASSSPGQGGTDTQYF. DNA of the CDR3: TGTGCCAGCAGCTCCCCGGGACAGGGAGGCACAGATACGCAGTATTTT.

The sample holds a few counts of this clone. V gene TRBV13 combines with J gene TRBJ2-1; 8 nucleotides line up with TRBD2. The CDR3 sequence is 16 residues long. J was trimmed by 2 bases and V by 5 bases; bases with no gene match: 8. CDR1 PRHDT and CDR2 FYEKMQ come from the germline V gene (reference sequence). CDR3 amino acids: CASSPITGGTYNEQFF. CDR3 bases: TGTGCCAGCAGCCCGATAACGGGGGGGACCTACAATGAGCAGTTCTTC.

CDR3 nucleotide sequence: TGCAGCGTTCGGTCGGACAGAAAGTATGGCTACACCTTC. Translated, it gives CSVRSDRKYGYTF. This sequence joins TRBV29-1 and TRBJ1-2; a possible D gene is TRBD1 (6 bases). The CDR3 sequence is 13 residues long. V lost 5 bases to trimming and J lost 5 bases, with 15 bases between them. Germline CDR1 is SQVTM and CDR2 is ANQGSEA.

This clone was counted between two and nine times. The chain uses TRBV2 and TRBJ2-3; D may be TRBD2 (6 bases). Germline V gives CDR1 SNHLY, CDR2 FYNNEI. This CDR3 contains 18 residues. Trimming took off 4 bases at V and 0 bases at J, with 20 bases between the two ends. CDR3 DNA: TGTGCCAGCAGTGCGGTCCGGGGGACGAGGTCCAGCACAGATACGCAGTATTTT. This translates into CASSAVRGTRSSTDTQYF.

The rearrangement joins TRBV2 to TRBJ2-2, with 10 bases lining up with TRBD2. Germline values: CDR1 SNHLY, CDR2 FYNNEI. The CDR3 is 17 amino acids. V dropped 7 bases and J dropped 0; count of bases not matched to a gene: 8. The CDR3 coding sequence is TGTGCCAGCACGTCAACGACTAGCGGGCCGAACACCGGGGAGCTGTTTTTT. Encoded protein: CASTSTTSGPNTGELFF. Drawing the rest from reference TRBV2 and TRBJ2-2, the complete variable domain is EPEVTQTPSHQVTQMGQEVILRCVPISNHLYFYWYRQILGQKVEFLVSFYNNEISEKSEIFDDQFSVERPDGSNFTLKIRSTKLEDSAMYFCASTSTTSGPNTGELFFGEGSRLTVL.

The CDR3 DNA reads TGCGCCAGCAGCCAGGGAAGTAAGAATGAGCAGTTCTTC. This translates into CASSQGSKNEQFF. The chain has TRBV4-1 and TRBJ2-1; unclear D gene. The CDR3 spans 13 residues. V was clipped by 3 bases and J by 7 bases, with 10 bases between them. The germline gives CDR1 MGHRA, CDR2 YSYEKL.

The rearrangement joins TRBV5-1 to TRBJ2-7; D is uncertain. The germline gives CDR1 SGHRS, CDR2 YFSETQ. V shed 4 bases and J shed 3 bases, with 5 bases lying between them. This CDR3 is 11 amino acids long. The CDR3 loop reads CASSADYEQYF. CDR3 DNA: TGCGCCAGCAGCGCCGACTACGAGCAGTACTTC. Based on the CDR3 plus reference TRBV5-1 and TRBJ2-7, the full variable domain is KAGVTQTPRYLIKTRGQQVTLSCSPISGHRSVSWYQQTPGQGLQFLFEYFSETQRNKGNFPGRFSGRQFSNSRSEMNVSTLELGDSALYLCASSADYEQYFGPGTRLTVT.

This clone is medium-sized (0.01 to 0.1%) in the sample. The CDR3 DNA sequence: TGTGCCAGCAGCGTCACAGGGGCGATTCTGTACAATGAGCAGTTCTTC. Its translation is CASSVTGAILYNEQFF. This chain joins TRBV9 and TRBJ2-1; 7 bases agree with TRBD1. Germline assignment: CDR1 SGDLS and CDR2 YYNGEE. With V trimmed by 2 bases and J by 4 bases, 9 bases remained unmatched. This CDR3 is built from 16 residues.

This clone was seen a few times. V usage is TRBV29-1 and J usage is TRBJ1-2; tentative D call: TRBD1 (5 bases). The germline gives CDR1 SQVTM, CDR2 ANQGSEA. This CDR3 has 12 amino acids. V was pared by 7 bases and J by 6 bases, with 15 bases between. The CDR3 nucleotides are TGCAGCGCCGATCCCAGGGAGAATGGCTACACCTTC. Amino acid sequence: CSADPRENGYTF.

This clone was found a few times. The chain has TRBV6-5 and TRBJ2-3, with 8 nucleotides matching TRBD2. J gave up 4 bases and V 1 base, and 1 base lay outside the gene matches. CDR1 MNHEY and CDR2 SVGAGI come from the germline V gene. The CDR3 extends over 14 amino acids. This CDR3 is CASSYYGGADTQYF. DNA of the CDR3: TGTGCCAGCAGTTACTACGGGGGGGCAGATACGCAGTATTTT.

This chain connects TRBV6-1 to TRBJ1-1; TRBD1 aligns across 7 bases. Germline CDR1 MNHNS, CDR2 SASEGT. Trimming removed 8 bases from V and 4 bases from J; junction bases left unmatched: 7. The CDR3 has 13 residues. CDR3 in DNA: TGTGCCAGCCCGTCAGGGGGTGGCACTGAAGCTTTCTTT. Its protein is CASPSGGGTEAFF.

This clone was observed a few times. This sequence joins TRBV4-1 and TRBJ2-7; tentatively, D is TRBD1 (6 bases). The CDR3 runs to 17 residues. The V and J ends lost 3 bases and 5 bases respectively, with 23 bases between them. Germline V gene sequence: CDR1 MGHRA, CDR2 YSYEKL. The CDR3 bases are TGCGCCAGCAGCCACTCGGTAGTCTACAGGGATGTAAACGAGCAGTACTTC. It yields the protein CASSHSVVYRDVNEQYF.

The chain recombines TRBV6-5 with TRBJ2-1; a possible D gene is TRBD2 (5 bases). The CDR3 is made up of 13 amino acids. Trimming took 6 bases from V and 2 from J, leaving 8 bases between them. CDR1 is MNHEY and CDR2 is SVGAGI in the germline V gene. This chain's CDR3 is CASSLGAYNEQFF. In DNA, the CDR3 is TGTGCCAGCAGCCTCGGGGCCTACAATGAGCAGTTCTTC.

This clone has just one count. The chain employs TRBV7-7 and TRBJ2-5; TRBD1 or TRBD2 may be the D gene (5 bases each). CDR1 SSHAT and CDR2 FNYEAQ come from the germline V gene (reference sequence). The CDR3 loop spans 15 amino acids. Deletions cut 5 bases from V and 7 bases from J, with 20 bases between. This CDR3 is CASSAPGRGEGTQYF. CDR3 nucleotides: TGTGCCAGCAGCGCGCCGGGGCGAGGAGAGGGGACCCAGTACTTC.

J is TRBJ2-1 and V is TRBV25-1; TRBD2 agrees at 7 bases. CDR1 and CDR2 (germline): MGHDK, SYGVNS. The length of the CDR3 is 16 residues. J lost 0 bases, V lost 6 bases, and 8 bases had no gene match. The CDR3: CASRESSGGSYNEQFF. DNA of the CDR3: TGTGCCAGCAGAGAGTCATCGGGGGGCTCCTACAATGAGCAGTTCTTC.

The V gene is TRBV7-9, the J gene TRBJ2-1, with 7 bases aligning to TRBD1. The V segment lost 5 bases and the J segment 10 bases; nucleotides outside the gene matches: 11. The length of the CDR3 is 14 residues. Germline-derived CDR1 and CDR2 are SEHNR and FQNEAQ (reference sequence). This CDR3 reads CASSPGTEQREQFF. CDR3 coding DNA: TGTGCCAGCAGCCCCGGGACAGAGCAAAGGGAGCAGTTCTTC. The whole variable domain, remainder taken from reference TRBV7-9 and TRBJ2-1, is DTGVSQNPRHKITKRGQNVTFRCDPISEHNRLYWYRQTLGQGPEFLTYFQNEAQLEKSRLLSDRFSAERPKGSFSTLEIQRTEQGDSAMYLCASSPGTEQREQFFGPGTRLTVL.

The table lists this clone with a count of one. The chain uses TRBV11-2 and TRBJ2-5, with D maybe TRBD1 (5 bases). The CDR3 runs to 15 residues. CDR1 SGHAT and CDR2 FQNNGV come from the germline V gene. V lost 4 bases and J 9 bases, leaving 21 bases between the germline ends. CDR3 sequence (DNA): TGTGCCAGCAGCTGGACGGCCGGAATGGACATGGCCCAGTACTTC. Translated, it gives CASSWTAGMDMAQYF.